The 5 T cell receptor beta chains listed next were all sequenced from one sample in a study of blood T cells in healthy people across ages. Primed by a sample-barcoded 5' primer and a J-beta primer mix, a second PCR proceeded for roughly 7 to 11 cycles. TCRdb redid the calling of the 5' RACE reads with MiXCR, one entry per CDR3 protein. The data show about 780,000 distinct CDR3 sequences, with around 50% seen just once and approximately 18% held by the top ten. Sample: blood. Receptors were obtained from a man aged 80 or over in good health.

The V call is TRBV28, the J call TRBJ2-3, with 8 bases aligning to TRBD1. This CDR3 contains 15 residues. Germline loops: CDR1 MDHEN, CDR2 SYDVKM. J was trimmed by 6 bases and V by 5 bases; bases with no gene match: 10. CDR3 residues: CASSTDLTGEDTQYF. In DNA form, the CDR3 reads TGTGCCAGCAGTACAGACCTGACAGGGGAGGATACGCAGTATTTT. Using reference TRBV28 and TRBJ2-3 for the parts outside the CDR3, the full variable domain is DVKVTQSSRYLVKRTGEKVFLECVQDMDHENMFWYRQDPGLGLRLIYFSYDVKMKEKGDIPEGYSVSREKKERFSLILESASTNQTSMYLCASSTDLTGEDTQYFGPGTRLTVL.

This clonotype was detected a few times. CDR3 nucleotide sequence: TGTGCCAGCACCGGGGATCTAAACAGGGTAACTCTGGATACGCAGTATTTT. Its translation is CASTGDLNRVTLDTQYF. The rearrangement uses TRBV6-2 or TRBV6-3 and TRBJ2-3, with D possibly TRBD1 on 6 matching bases. V was clipped by 7 bases and J by 6 bases, with 26 bases between them. Looked up from germline, CDR1 is MNHEY and CDR2 is SVGEGT. The CDR3 sequence is 17 residues long.

V and J are TRBV6-1 and TRBJ2-5; TRBD2 matches 11 bases. This CDR3 is built from 14 residues. The germline V gene has CDR1 MNHNS and CDR2 SASEGT. V was clipped by 7 bases and J by 11 bases; unmatched bases: 12. The CDR3 sequence: CASTPTSGISKQYF. The CDR3 DNA sequence: TGTGCCAGCACCCCGACTAGCGGGATAAGTAAGCAGTACTTC.

The chain uses TRBV7-9 and TRBJ2-5, with D maybe TRBD1 (5 bases). Germline CDR1 reads SEHNR; CDR2 reads FQNEAQ (reference sequence). The CDR3 has 15 residues. Trimming pared 0 bases from V and 2 bases from J, leaving 10 bases between. The CDR3 protein is CASSLAAGWQETQYF. The CDR3 region has the DNA TGTGCCAGCAGCTTAGCGGCAGGGTGGCAAGAGACCCAGTACTTC.

This chain links TRBV20-1 with TRBJ1-2; TRBD1 aligns across 10 bases. The CDR3 length is 15 residues. Losses at the gene ends were 4 bases for V and 10 bases for J; bases not matched to a gene: 15. CDR1 is DFQATT, CDR2 SNEGSKA, per germline (reference sequence). The CDR3 nucleotides read TGCAGTGCTATCGGGGGGACAGGGGACAATCGGGACTACACCTTC. This sequence encodes CSAIGGTGDNRDYTF.